This TCR beta chain was sequenced during a study of PD-1 blockade in classical Hodgkin lymphoma. General observations from the study: There remain no defined causes for the repertoire differences, which possibly reflect disease activity or prior therapy. Healthy donors reportedly exceeded newly diagnosed patients in baseline TCR diversity.

Germline V lookup: CDR1 SNHLY, CDR2 FYNNEI. V lost 6 bases and J lost 1, with 10 bases in between. The CDR3 has 15 amino acids. The protocol was immunoSEQ multiplex PCR, while the TCRdb copy is restricted to in-frame clones and leaves out a portion. The table has tens of thousands of clones, roughly 93% seen once. Specified time point: newly diagnosed, previously untreated cHL patient sample. Comments on this clone: Its antigen is unknown.

J is TRBJ2-6 and V is TRBV2; D is perhaps TRBD1 (6 bases). The specimen sequenced was peripheral blood mononuclear cells (PBMCs). The sequence came from a human donor with classical Hodgkin lymphoma. The CDR3 protein is CASRYDRSGANVLTF. The CDR3 DNA reads as TGTGCCAGCAGATATGACAGGTCTGGGGCCAACGTCCTGACTTTC.